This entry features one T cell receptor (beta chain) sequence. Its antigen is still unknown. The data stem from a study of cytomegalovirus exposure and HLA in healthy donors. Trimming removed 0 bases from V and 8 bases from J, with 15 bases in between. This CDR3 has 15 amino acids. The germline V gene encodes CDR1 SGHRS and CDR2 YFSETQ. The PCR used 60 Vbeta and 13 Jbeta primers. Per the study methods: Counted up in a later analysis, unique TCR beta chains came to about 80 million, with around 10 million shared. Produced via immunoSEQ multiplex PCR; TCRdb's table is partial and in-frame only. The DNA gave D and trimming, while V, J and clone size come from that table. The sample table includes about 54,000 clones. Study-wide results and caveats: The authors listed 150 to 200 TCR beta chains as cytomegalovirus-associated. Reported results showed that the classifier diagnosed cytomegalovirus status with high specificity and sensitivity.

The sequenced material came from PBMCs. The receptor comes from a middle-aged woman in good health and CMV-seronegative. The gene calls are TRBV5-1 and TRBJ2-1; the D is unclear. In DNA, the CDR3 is TGCGCCAGCAGCTTGGGTGGGCCCGGCGCCGATGAGCAGTTCTTC. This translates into CASSLGGPGADEQFF.